This TCR beta chain came from a study of shared clonotypes between healthy human individuals. Points on this clone: Its antigen is not known.

Regarding the study as a whole: Sampling covered nothing but blood. Tissue TCR repertoires likely differ from those found in blood. Rarefaction curves obtained for sorted subsets showed sequencing incomplete despite large depth.

The repertoire was sequenced with immunoSEQ multiplex PCR; TCRdb's copy has only in-frame clones and lacks some. The sample lists over 2 million clones, less than 95% occurring once. Partitioning of CD4+ cells yielded a CD45RA+ naive subset and a CD45RA-negative memory subset. This receptor was obtained from a man between 18 and 35 years old in good health. Some clones in this sample may be carry-over from other donors' samples. Specimen: naive CD4+ T cells from PBMCs. Subset meaning: CD45RA+ positively selected.

CDR3 coding DNA: TGTGCCAGCAGCTCTGGGGGGCATGATACGCAGTATTTT. Residues: CASSSGGHDTQYF. The chain recombines TRBV11-3 with TRBJ2-3; TRBD1 or TRBD2 may be the D gene (6 bases each). Trimming removed 4 bases at V and 6 bases at J, with 11 bases between. This CDR3 comprises 13 residues. Germline CDR1 is SGHNT and CDR2 is YENEEA. The full variable domain, in which reference TRBV11-3 and TRBJ2-3 provide the parts outside the CDR3, is EAGVVQSPRYKIIEKKQPVAFWCNPISGHNTLYWYLQNLGQGPELLIRYENEEAVDDSQLPKDRFSAERLKGVDSTLKIQPAELGDSAVYLCASSSGGHDTQYFGPGTRLTVL.